The 13 T cell receptor beta chains presented below share a single source sample, sequenced in a study of cytotoxic CD8 clonotypes in ibrutinib-treated CLL. The table came from immunoSEQ multiplex PCR; TCRdb's copy has only in-frame clones and leaves some out. The top ten hold about 3% of the sample, which has 150,000 to 200,000 clones, over 75% seen once. Sequences were derived from PBMCs, sampled at disease progression, from a patient treated with ibrutinib. The receptors were gathered from a human donor with chronic lymphocytic leukemia.

The V gene is TRBV5-6, the J gene TRBJ2-7; D is uncertain. The V gene lost 1 base and the J gene lost 4 bases, with 15 bases spanning the gap. Per the germline V gene, CDR1 is SGHDT and CDR2 is YYEEEE. This CDR3 is built from 15 residues. CDR3 nucleotide sequence: TGTGCCAGCAGCTTGCAAGGGTTTTCTGTTTACGAGCAGTACTTC. The encoded protein is CASSLQGFSVYEQYF.

This chain joins TRBV11-2 and TRBJ1-3, with TRBD1 matching 8 bases. The CDR3 sequence is 18 residues long. J lost 0 bases, V lost 5 bases, and 12 bases had no gene match. Germline-derived CDR1 and CDR2 are SGHAT and FQNNGV. The CDR3 nucleotides read TGTGCCAGCAGCCAGGACAGGGTTAGCTCTTACTCTGGAAACACCATATATTTT. It encodes CASSQDRVSSYSGNTIYF.

CDR3 in amino acids: CASSETGEGYNEQFF. The CDR3, as DNA: TGCGCCAGCAGCGAGACAGGGGAGGGCTACAATGAGCAGTTCTTC. The V gene is TRBV10-1, the J gene TRBJ2-1; a weak D match, TRBD1 (8 bases). The V end was cut by 6 bases, the J end by 3 bases, with 15 bases between. Per germline, CDR1 WNHNN and CDR2 SYGVQD (reference sequence). The CDR3 contains 15 residues.

CDR3 region: CASSYSRQGEAHEQYF. The CDR3 bases are TGTGCCAGCAGTTACTCGAGACAGGGGGAAGCCCACGAGCAGTACTTC. This chain links TRBV6-6 with TRBJ2-7, with 9 bases aligning to TRBD1. The CDR3 runs 16 residues. The germline V gene has CDR1 MNHNY and CDR2 SVGAGI (reference sequence). Trimming cost V 0 bases and J 5 bases; bases outside gene matches: 8.

The table lists this clone with a count of one. The gene calls are TRBV7-9 and TRBJ1-3; a weak D match, TRBD1 (5 bases). The CDR3 has 16 amino acids. Trimming cost V 5 bases and J 8 bases, with 22 bases left between them. Germline assignment: CDR1 SEHNR and CDR2 FQNEAQ (reference sequence). CDR3 sequence (DNA): TGTGCCAGCAGCCCGAACCTTGGTGGGGCTTGGGACACCATATATTTT. It yields the protein CASSPNLGGAWDTIYF.

This clone was detected only a few times. The V call is TRBV30, the J call TRBJ1-1, with 8 bases fitting TRBD1. Germline V gene sequence: CDR1 GTSNPN, CDR2 SVGIG (reference sequence). The length of the CDR3 is 14 residues. With V trimmed by 2 bases and J by 3 bases, 5 bases remained unmatched. In DNA, the CDR3 is TGTGCCTGGAGTAAAGGACAGGGTGACACTGAAGCTTTCTTT. Protein product: CAWSKGQGDTEAFF.

The chain uses TRBV5-1 and TRBJ2-7; TRBD1 matches 8 bases. Looked up from germline, CDR1 is SGHRS and CDR2 is YFSETQ. The CDR3 runs 16 residues. Losses at the gene ends were 0 bases for V and 4 bases for J; bases not matched to a gene: 9. The CDR3 loop is CASSLGTGSPSYEQYF. CDR3 nucleotides: TGCGCCAGCAGCTTGGGGACAGGGAGTCCTTCATACGAGCAGTACTTC.

The chain couples TRBV27 to TRBJ2-1; TRBD2 agrees at 8 bases. With V trimmed by 3 bases and J by 6 bases, 7 bases remained unmatched. Germline V gene lookup returns CDR1 MNHEY and CDR2 SMNVEV (reference sequence). This CDR3 contains 15 residues. The CDR3 reads CASSFRLSGSNEQFF. CDR3 nucleotide sequence: TGTGCCAGCAGTTTTCGGTTGAGCGGGAGCAATGAGCAGTTCTTC.

This chain joins TRBV15 and TRBJ2-3; D may be TRBD2 (6 bases). The CDR3 runs 17 residues. Trimming took 0 bases from V and 2 from J, leaving 15 bases between them. Germline V CDR1 and CDR2: LNHNV, YYDKDF (reference sequence). Here the CDR3 reads CATSRDSVRGLTDTQYF. The CDR3 DNA follows: TGTGCCACCAGCAGAGATTCCGTAAGGGGACTCACAGATACGCAGTATTTT.

This rearrangement joins TRBV27 to TRBJ2-3; D is unclear. In germline, CDR1 is MNHEY, CDR2 SMNVEV (reference sequence). This CDR3 comprises 13 residues. V lost 5 bases and J 8 bases, leaving 14 bases between the germline ends. Here the CDR3 reads CASSPPLGGTQYF. CDR3 coding DNA: TGTGCCAGCAGTCCCCCGTTAGGCGGTACGCAGTATTTT.

The V and J genes are TRBV5-4 and TRBJ2-7; D gene uncertain. V lost 2 bases, J lost 0 bases, and 6 bases lay in between. This CDR3 region has 13 residues. Germline-derived CDR1 and CDR2 are SGHNT and YYREEE (reference sequence). CDR3 amino acids: CASSFYHSYEQYF. CDR3 coding DNA: TGTGCCAGCAGCTTCTACCACTCCTACGAGCAGTACTTC.

This clone was seen once. This sequence joins TRBV30 and TRBJ2-7, with D unclear. The CDR3 is made up of 12 amino acids. Trimming left V 2 bases short and J 6 bases short, with 11 bases between. Germline assignment: CDR1 GTSNPN and CDR2 SVGIG (reference sequence). The CDR3 loop reads CAWSLVGSEQYF. DNA for the CDR3: TGTGCCTGGAGTCTTGTGGGTAGCGAGCAGTACTTC.

In this sample, this clone turned up a few times. This chain uses TRBV5-1 with TRBJ1-2, with 8 positions matching TRBD1. CDR1 and CDR2 (germline): SGHRS, YFSETQ. The J segment lost 4 bases and the V segment lost 5 bases, leaving 4 bases of the junction unmatched. This CDR3 comprises 13 residues. This chain's CDR3 is CASSSGQGYGYTF. Written as DNA, the CDR3 is TGCGCCAGCAGTTCAGGACAGGGCTATGGCTACACCTTC.